The following is a T cell receptor beta chain sequence with its context. The antigen is unknown. The record originates from a study of OX40 agonist ivuxolimab in advanced cancers. At the level of the study: Patients enrolled in dose escalation were diagnosed with hepatocellular carcinoma, melanoma, renal cell or head and neck cancer. Whole-study results and caveats: With doses of 0.1-3.0 mg/kg, partial responders showed among the lowest clonal expansion. The CD4+ and CD8+ T cells in the blood had expanded clonally by week 6 at 0.1 to 3.0 mg/kg. Specificity for antigen went undetermined in the expanded peripheral T cells.

Profiled with immunoSEQ multiplex PCR; TCRdb holds only in-frame clones, not every one. The sample yields about 37,000 clones, roughly 90% seen once. The CDR3 contains 15 residues. Per germline, CDR1 LNHDA and CDR2 SQIVND (reference sequence). Trimming took 6 bases from V and 3 from J; bases not matched to a gene: 10. This chain connects TRBV19 to TRBJ1-2, with 7 bases aligning to TRBD1. The sequence came from an adult with an advanced solid tumor such as melanoma, head and neck, liver or kidney cancer. The sample in question was CD4+ or CD8+ T cells sorted from blood, obtained in a trial of the OX40 agonist ivuxolimab. This CDR3 is CASRPPSDRYYGYTF. The CDR3 DNA follows: TGTGCCAGTAGACCACCATCGGACAGGTACTATGGCTACACCTTC.